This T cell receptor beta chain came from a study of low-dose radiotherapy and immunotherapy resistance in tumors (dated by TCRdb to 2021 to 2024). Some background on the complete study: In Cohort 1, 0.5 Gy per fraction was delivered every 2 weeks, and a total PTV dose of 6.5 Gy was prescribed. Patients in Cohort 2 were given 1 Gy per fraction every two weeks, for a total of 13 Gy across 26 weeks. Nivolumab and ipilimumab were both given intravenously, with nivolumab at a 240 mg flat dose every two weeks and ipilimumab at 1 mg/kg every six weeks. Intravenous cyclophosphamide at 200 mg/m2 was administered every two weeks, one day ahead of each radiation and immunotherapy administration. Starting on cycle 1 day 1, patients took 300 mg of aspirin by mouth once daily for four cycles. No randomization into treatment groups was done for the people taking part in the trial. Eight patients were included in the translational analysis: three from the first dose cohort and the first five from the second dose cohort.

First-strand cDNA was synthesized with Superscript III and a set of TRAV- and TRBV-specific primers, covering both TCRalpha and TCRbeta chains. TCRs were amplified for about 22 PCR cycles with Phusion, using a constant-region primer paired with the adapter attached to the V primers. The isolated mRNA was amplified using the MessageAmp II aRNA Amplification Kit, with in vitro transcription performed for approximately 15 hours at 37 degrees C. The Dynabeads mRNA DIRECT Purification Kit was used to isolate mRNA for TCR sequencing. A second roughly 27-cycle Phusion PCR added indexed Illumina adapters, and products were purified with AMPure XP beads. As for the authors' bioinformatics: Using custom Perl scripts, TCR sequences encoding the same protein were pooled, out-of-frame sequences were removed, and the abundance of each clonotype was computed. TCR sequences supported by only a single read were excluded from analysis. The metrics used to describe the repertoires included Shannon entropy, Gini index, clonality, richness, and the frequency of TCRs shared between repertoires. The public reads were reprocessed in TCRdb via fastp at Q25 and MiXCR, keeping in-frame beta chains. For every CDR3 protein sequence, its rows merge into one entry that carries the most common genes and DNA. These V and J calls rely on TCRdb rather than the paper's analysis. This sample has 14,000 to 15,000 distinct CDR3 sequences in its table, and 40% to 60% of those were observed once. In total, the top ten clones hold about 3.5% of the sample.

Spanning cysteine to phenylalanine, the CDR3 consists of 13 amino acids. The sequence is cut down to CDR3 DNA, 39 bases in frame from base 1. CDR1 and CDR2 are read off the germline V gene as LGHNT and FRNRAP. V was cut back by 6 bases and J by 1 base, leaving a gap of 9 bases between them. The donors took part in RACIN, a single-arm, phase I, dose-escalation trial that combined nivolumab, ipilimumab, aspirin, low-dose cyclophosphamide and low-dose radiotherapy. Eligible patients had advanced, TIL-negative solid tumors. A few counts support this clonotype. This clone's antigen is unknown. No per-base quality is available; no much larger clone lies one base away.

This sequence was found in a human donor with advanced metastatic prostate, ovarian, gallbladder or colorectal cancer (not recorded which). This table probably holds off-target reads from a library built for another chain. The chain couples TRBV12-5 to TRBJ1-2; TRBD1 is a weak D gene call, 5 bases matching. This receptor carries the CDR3 CASGDRYNYGYTF. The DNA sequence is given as TGTGCTAGTGGAGACAGATATAACTATGGCTACACCTTC.